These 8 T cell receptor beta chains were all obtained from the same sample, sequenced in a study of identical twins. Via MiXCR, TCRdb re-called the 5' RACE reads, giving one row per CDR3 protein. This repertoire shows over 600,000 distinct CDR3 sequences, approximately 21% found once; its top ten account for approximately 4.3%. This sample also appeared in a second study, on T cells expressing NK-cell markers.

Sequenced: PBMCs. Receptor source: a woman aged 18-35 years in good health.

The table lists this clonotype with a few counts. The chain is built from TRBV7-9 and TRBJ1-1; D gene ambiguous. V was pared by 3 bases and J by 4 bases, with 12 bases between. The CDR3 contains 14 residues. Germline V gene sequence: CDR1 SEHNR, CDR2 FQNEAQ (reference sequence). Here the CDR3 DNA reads TGTGCCAGCAGCTTCGGGGTGAGGGTCACTGAAGCTTTCTTT. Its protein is CASSFGVRVTEAFF.

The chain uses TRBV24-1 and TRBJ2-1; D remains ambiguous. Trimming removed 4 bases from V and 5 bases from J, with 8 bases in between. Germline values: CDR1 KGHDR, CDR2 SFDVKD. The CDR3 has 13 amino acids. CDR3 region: CATSDRYDNEQFF. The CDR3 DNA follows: TGTGCCACCAGTGACCGTTATGACAATGAGCAGTTCTTC.

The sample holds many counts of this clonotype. The CDR3 is CASSPTGGNQETQYF. The CDR3 nucleotides read TGTGCCAGCTCACCGACAGGGGGGAATCAAGAGACCCAGTACTTC. V is TRBV18 and J is TRBJ2-5; 9 bases agree with TRBD1. Trimming at V came to 3 bases and at J to 2 bases, leaving 4 bases not matched to a gene. Germline lookup yields CDR1 KGHSH and CDR2 LQKENI. The CDR3 loop spans 15 amino acids.

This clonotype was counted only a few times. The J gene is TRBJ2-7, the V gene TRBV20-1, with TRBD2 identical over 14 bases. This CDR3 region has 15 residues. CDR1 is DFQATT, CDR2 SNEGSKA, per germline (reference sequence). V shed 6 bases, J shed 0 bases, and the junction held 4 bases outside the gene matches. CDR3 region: CSAPGTSGGSYEQYF. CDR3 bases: TGCAGTGCCCCCGGGACTAGCGGGGGCTCCTACGAGCAGTACTTC.

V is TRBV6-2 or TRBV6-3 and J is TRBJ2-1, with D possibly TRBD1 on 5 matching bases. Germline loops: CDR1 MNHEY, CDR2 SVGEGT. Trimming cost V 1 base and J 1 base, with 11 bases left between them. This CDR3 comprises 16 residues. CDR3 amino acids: CASSYFPAGSYNEQFF. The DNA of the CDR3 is TGTGCCAGCAGTTACTTCCCGGCAGGGTCCTACAATGAGCAGTTCTTC.

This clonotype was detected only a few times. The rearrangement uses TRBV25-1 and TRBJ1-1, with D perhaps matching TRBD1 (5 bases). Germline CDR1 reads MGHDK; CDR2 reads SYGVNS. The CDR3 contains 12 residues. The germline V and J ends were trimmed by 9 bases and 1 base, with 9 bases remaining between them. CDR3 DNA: TGTGCCAGTGGGGACGGGAACACTGAAGCTTTCTTT. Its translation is CASGDGNTEAFF.

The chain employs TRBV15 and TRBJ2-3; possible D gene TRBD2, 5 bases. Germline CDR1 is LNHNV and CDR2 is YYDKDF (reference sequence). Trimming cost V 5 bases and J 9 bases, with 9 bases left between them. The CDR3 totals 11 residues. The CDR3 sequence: CATSLERTQYF. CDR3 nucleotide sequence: TGTGCCACCAGCTTAGAGCGGACGCAGTATTTT.

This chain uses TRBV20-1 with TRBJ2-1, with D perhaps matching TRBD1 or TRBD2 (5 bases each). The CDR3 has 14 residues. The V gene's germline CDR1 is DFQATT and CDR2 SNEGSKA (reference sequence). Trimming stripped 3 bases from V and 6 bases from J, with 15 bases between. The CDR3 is CSASSRDQTNEQFF. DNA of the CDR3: TGCAGTGCTAGTAGTCGGGACCAGACCAATGAGCAGTTCTTC.